These 5 T cell receptor beta chains came from one sample sequenced in a study of T cells expressing NK-cell markers. For each CDR3 protein, TCRdb gives one entry from its re-call of the 5' RACE reads, without DNA. The table for this sample gives about 380,000 distinct CDR3 sequences. Sequenced sample: blood T cells: a sorted CD56 or NKG2C T cell subset, CD4+ or CD8+ T cells, or bulk PBMC T cells (not recorded which). The receptors here all came from a man between 18 and 69 years old in good health.

The rearrangement joins TRBV6-1 to TRBJ1-1; TCRdb's assignment of TRBD1 cannot be checked, as there is no DNA. Germline V gene sequence: CDR1 MNHNS, CDR2 SASEGT. CDR3 length: 15 residues. CDR3 in amino acids: CASSGATGPPTEAFF.

The V and J genes are TRBV2 and TRBJ2-7; the TCRdb call, TRBD2, lacks DNA for checking. From germline, CDR1 is SNHLY and CDR2 FYNNEI. This CDR3 is 12 amino acids long. The CDR3 region is CASRGQAREQYF.

CDR3 sequence: CASSEAGVSGNTIYF. The V and J genes are TRBV2 and TRBJ1-3. Germline CDR1 SNHLY, CDR2 FYNNEI. The CDR3 covers 15 residues.

The CDR3 loop reads CASSFGGTSSYNEQFF. The rearrangement uses TRBV5-1 and TRBJ2-1; with no DNA, the TCRdb D assignment of TRBD1 cannot be verified. This CDR3 is built from 16 residues. Germline CDR1 SGHRS, CDR2 YFSETQ.

The rearrangement links TRBV6-1 to TRBJ1-4; no DNA is available, so the TRBD1 call from TCRdb remains unchecked. CDR1 is MNHNS, CDR2 SASEGT, per germline. The CDR3 extends over 13 amino acids. This chain's CDR3 is CASSKQGRGKLFF.